What follows are 8 T cell receptor beta chains derived from one specimen sequenced in a study of regulatory T cells in long-lasting Graves disease. Arm-PCR with iRepertoire HTBI primers amplified the CDR3 regions for these TCR beta libraries. TCRdb independently ran MiXCR on the multiplex PCR reads; one entry per CDR3 protein. The table has hundreds of thousands of distinct CDR3 sequences, roughly 13% seen once. Time point: newly diagnosed GD, antithyroid drugs for less than 3 months. Following extraction of RNA from PBMCs, that RNA was used to make the TCR library. These data are also associated with another study on T cells in Graves' hyperthyroidism and ophthalmopathy.

The source material was peripheral blood mononuclear cells (PBMCs), sampled at new diagnosis, from a patient treated with antithyroid drugs. The receptors shown here come from a man younger than 40 with Graves disease.

This clonotype was observed many times. The chain combines TRBV3-1 with TRBJ2-7; 9 bases line up with TRBD2. Germline-derived CDR1 and CDR2 are LGHDT and YNNKEL (reference sequence). V gave up 8 bases and J gave up 3 bases; unmatched junction bases: 14. This CDR3 is 16 amino acids long. The CDR3 DNA reads as TGTGCCAGCTCGAGCGGGGGAGCGGGAGGCGTCTACGAGCAGTACTTC. This translates into CASSSGGAGGVYEQYF.

This clonotype appeared many times. V gene TRBV2 combines with J gene TRBJ1-3; D is possibly TRBD1 (5 bases). Germline values: CDR1 SNHLY, CDR2 FYNNEI. The length of the CDR3 is 15 residues. With 1 base removed from V and 4 bases from J, the gap between germline ends came to 11 bases. The CDR3 DNA reads TGTGCCAGCAGTGAAGGAGGGGCTAGGGGAAACACCATATATTTT. Encoded protein: CASSEGGARGNTIYF.

This clonotype came up many times. This chain connects TRBV7-8 to TRBJ2-5; D remains unclear. Germline V CDR1 and CDR2: SGHVS, FQNEAQ. CDR3 length: 11 amino acids. V gave up 1 base and J gave up 9 bases, with 6 bases separating them. CDR3 DNA: TGTGCCAGCAGCTTAGGGCAGGCCCAGTACTTC. Its protein is CASSLGQAQYF.

This clonotype was picked up many times. V gene TRBV20-1 combines with J gene TRBJ2-7; 8 bases agree with TRBD2. Germline lookup yields CDR1 DFQATT and CDR2 SNEGSKA (reference sequence). This CDR3 region has 15 residues. With V trimmed by 3 bases and J by 4 bases, 11 bases remained unmatched. CDR3 in DNA: TGCAGTGCTAGGGAGGCGGGGGGCGATCGGTACGAGCAGTACTTC. Translation gives CSAREAGGDRYEQYF.

This clonotype was counted a few times. The chain joins TRBV4-1 to TRBJ2-7; TRBD1 is a possible D gene (5 bases). Between the trimmed V and J ends, which lost 2 bases and 3 bases, there was a span of 11 bases. This CDR3 comprises 14 residues. Germline values: CDR1 MGHRA, CDR2 YSYEKL. CDR3 protein: CASSQPLQGYEQYF. In DNA form, the CDR3 reads TGCGCCAGCAGCCAACCACTCCAGGGCTACGAGCAGTACTTC.

This clonotype has ten or more counts. The genes are TRBV12-3 or TRBV12-4 and TRBJ2-3; the match to TRBD2 covers 12 bases. This CDR3 region has 16 residues. V was pared by 9 bases and J by 2 bases, with 9 bases of the junction left unmatched. CDR3 nucleotide sequence: TGTGCCAGTAAAAAACTAGCGGGAGGAGACACAGATACGCAGTATTTT. It encodes CASKKLAGGDTDTQYF.

The chain combines TRBV12-3 or TRBV12-4 with TRBJ1-2; 7 nucleotides agree with TRBD1. Trimming took 8 bases from V and 3 from J; bases not matched to a gene: 9. This CDR3 is built from 14 residues. CDR3 residues: CASGLGGNDYGYTF. CDR3 bases: TGTGCCAGCGGCCTAGGGGGCAACGACTATGGCTACACCTTC.

In its sample, this clonotype was seen many times. The genes are TRBV30 and TRBJ1-2, with 8 positions matching TRBD1. Per the germline V gene, CDR1 is GTSNPN and CDR2 is SVGIG (reference sequence). V lost 3 bases, J lost 2 bases, and 8 bases stayed unmatched. The CDR3 is made up of 15 amino acids. CDR3 sequence (DNA): TGTGCCTGGAGGGGAACAGGGGGATTAAACTATGGCTACACCTTC. Translating gives CAWRGTGGLNYGYTF.